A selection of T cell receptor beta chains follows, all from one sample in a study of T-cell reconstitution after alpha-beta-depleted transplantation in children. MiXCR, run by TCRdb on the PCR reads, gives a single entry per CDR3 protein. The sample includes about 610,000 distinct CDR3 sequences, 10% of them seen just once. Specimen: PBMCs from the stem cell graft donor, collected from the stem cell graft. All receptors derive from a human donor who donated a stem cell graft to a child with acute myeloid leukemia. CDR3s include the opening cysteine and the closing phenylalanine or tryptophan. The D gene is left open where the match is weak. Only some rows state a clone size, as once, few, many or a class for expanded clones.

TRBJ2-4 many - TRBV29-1 TGCAGCGTTGGACCATTAGCCAAAAACATTCAGTACTTC CSVGPLAKNIQYF
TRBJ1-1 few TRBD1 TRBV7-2 TGTGCCAGCAGAGGACAGGCTGCCGCTGAAGCTTTCTTT CASRGQAAAEAFF
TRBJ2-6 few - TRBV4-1 TGCGCCAGCAGCCCAGGACCGCCCTCTGGGGCCAACGTCCTGACTTTC CASSPGPPSGANVLTF
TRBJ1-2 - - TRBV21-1 TGTGCCAGCAGCAAAGCGCTTTTTCTCGGGCACAACTTACCACACTATGGCTACACCTTC CASSKALFLGHNLPHYGYTF
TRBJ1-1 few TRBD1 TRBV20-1 TGCAGTGCTAGAGAGCCTAGACAGGGAGTAGGGACTGAAGCTTTCTTT CSAREPRQGVGTEAFF
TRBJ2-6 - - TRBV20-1 TGCAGTGCTAAGGGGACAACCGGGGCCAACGTCCTGACTTTC CSAKGTTGANVLTF
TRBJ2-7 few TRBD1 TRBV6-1 TGTGCCAGCAGTCGGGACAGGCAGGGGGTCGAGCAGTACTTC CASSRDRQGVEQYF
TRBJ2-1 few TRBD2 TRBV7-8 TGTGCCAGCACCACAGGGACTAGCGGGGGCCTACGTCATGACAATGAGCAGTTCTTC CASTTGTSGGLRHDNEQFF
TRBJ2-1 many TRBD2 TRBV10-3 TGTGCCATCAGTGAGACTAGCGGGAAGGGGAATGAGCAGTTCTTC CAISETSGKGNEQFF
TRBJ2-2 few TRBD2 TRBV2 TGTGCCAGCAGTGGCGGGGGGAGGGAGCTGTTTTTT CASSGGGRELFF
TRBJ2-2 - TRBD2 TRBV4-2 TGTGCCAGCAGCCAAGATTCCCCCAGCGGGAAGAACACCGGGGAGCTGTTTTTT CASSQDSPSGKNTGELFF
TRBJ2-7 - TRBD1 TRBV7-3 TGTGCCAGCAGCCCCGGACAGGGGGCCTCCAACGAGCAGTACTTC CASSPGQGASNEQYF
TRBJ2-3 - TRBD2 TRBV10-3 TGTGCCATCAGTGAGGGGGGACTAGCGGGAGTGGGAGATACGCAGTATTTT CAISEGGLAGVGDTQYF
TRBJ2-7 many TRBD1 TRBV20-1 TGCAGTGCTCTTAGATCCTCTCACAGACAGGGTGAGCCCTACGAGCAGTACTTC CSALRSSHRQGEPYEQYF
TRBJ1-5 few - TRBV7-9 TGTGCCAGCAGCTTAGGGCAGGGTCTTTCTCAGCCCCAGCATTTT CASSLGQGLSQPQHF
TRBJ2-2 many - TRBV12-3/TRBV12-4 TGTGCCAGCAGTTTCCTGGGACCCGGGGAGCTGTTTTTT CASSFLGPGELFF
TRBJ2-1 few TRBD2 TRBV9 TGTGCCAGCAGCGCCCCGGGACTAAGCTACAATGAGCAGTTCTTC CASSAPGLSYNEQFF
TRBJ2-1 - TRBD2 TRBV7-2 TGTGCCAGCAGCCCCCTTACTAGCGGTAACCTATTC CASSPLTSGNLF
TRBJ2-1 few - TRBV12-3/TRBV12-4 TGTGCCAGCACCGGGGCGGGTCGATACAATGAGCAGTTCTTC CASTGAGRYNEQFF
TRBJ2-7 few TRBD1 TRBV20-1 TGCAGTGCTAGAAGGACAGGGCTACACGAGCAGTACTTC CSARRTGLHEQYF
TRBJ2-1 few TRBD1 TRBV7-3 TGTGCCAGCAGCTTAATGGGGGCGTGGGCAGGGGGTAATGAGCAGTTCTTC CASSLMGAWAGGNEQFF
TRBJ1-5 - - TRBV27 TGTGCCAGCAGTTTAGGGTCGCGCAATCAGCCCCAGCATTTT CASSLGSRNQPQHF